This is a list of T cell receptor beta chains from one sample in a study of cytomegalovirus exposure and HLA in healthy donors. The repertoire was sequenced with immunoSEQ multiplex PCR; TCRdb's copy has only in-frame clones and lacks some. The sample records hundreds of thousands of clones, more than 60% being singletons. Sequenced input: PBMCs. These receptors were taken from a woman in her twenties or thirties in good health and CMV-seronegative. Each CDR3 is given with its conserved first and last residue. The order of the fields is V gene, J gene, D gene, clone size, CDR3 DNA, CDR3 protein. A D gene is named only where the DNA matches it firmly. Where a row states a size, it is once, few, many or the class of an expanded clone; other rows omit it.

>TRBV29-1|TRBJ1-3|-|-
TGCAGCGTTGGCCTGACATCCGGAAACACCATATATTTT
CSVGLTSGNTIYF
>TRBV11-2|TRBJ2-2|TRBD1|-
TGTGCCAGCAGCTCGAGCCAGGGGACAGCGAACACCGGGGAGCTGTTTTTT
CASSSSQGTANTGELFF
>TRBV5-8|TRBJ1-4|TRBD1|-
TGTGCCAGCAGCTCCGTCAGACAGGGAACTGAAAAACTGTTTTTT
CASSSVRQGTEKLFF
>TRBV29-1|TRBJ2-3|TRBD2|-
TGCAGCGTCTTAGCGGGGGGGGGCACAGATACGCAGTATTTT
CSVLAGGGTDTQYF
>TRBV9|TRBJ1-1|-|-
TGTGCCAGCAGCGTAGGGGAGGGTGAAGACACTGAAGCTTTCTTT
CASSVGEGEDTEAFF
>TRBV7-3|TRBJ1-1|TRBD1|-
TGTGCCAGCAGCTTAGTCGACAGGGCTTCTGAAGCTTTCTTT
CASSLVDRASEAFF
>TRBV30|TRBJ2-1|-|-
TGTGCCTGGGCCAAGACTAGAGAGCAGTTCTTC
CAWAKTREQFF
>TRBV29-1|TRBJ2-1|-|few
TGCAGCGTCGACATGGACTGGGAATCCGGGAATGAGCAGTTCTTC
CSVDMDWESGNEQFF
>TRBV2|TRBJ1-2|-|-
TGTGCCAGCTTACAAGCTAACTATGGCTACACCTTC
CASLQANYGYTF
>TRBV5-1|TRBJ2-5|TRBD1|-
TGCGCCAGCAGTCTCGGGGACAGGTCCCAAGAGACCCAGTACTTC
CASSLGDRSQETQYF
>TRBV27|TRBJ2-1|-|-
TGTGCCAGCAGTTTAGCGGGCTACACTTTGAATGAGCAGTTCTTC
CASSLAGYTLNEQFF
>TRBV7-9|TRBJ2-7|-|-
TGTGCCAGCAGCCTAGAGGGTGGAGGGGTCCCCTACGAGCAGTACTTC
CASSLEGGGVPYEQYF
>TRBV19|TRBJ1-2|TRBD1|-
TGTGCCAGTAGTATACAGGGGGCGAACTATGGCTACACCTTC
CASSIQGANYGYTF
>TRBV7-3|TRBJ2-7|TRBD2|-
TGTGCCAGCAGCTTAGCGGGGGGCTCTTCCTACGAGCAGTACTTC
CASSLAGGSSYEQYF
>TRBV2|TRBJ2-3|TRBD1|-
TGTGCTACTACCCCGACAGGGTCGGATACGCAGTATTTT
CATTPTGSDTQYF
>TRBV9|TRBJ2-2|TRBD2|-
TGTGCCAGCAGCCTAGGACTAGCGGGTACGAACACCGGGGAGCTGTTTTTT
CASSLGLAGTNTGELFF
>TRBV5-6|TRBJ1-3|-|few
TGTGCCAGCAGCTTGGAGCCCGGGGCTGGAAACACCATATATTTT
CASSLEPGAGNTIYF
>TRBV7-9|TRBJ1-1|-|-
TGTTCCAGCAGCCTGTCTGAAGCTTTCTTT
CSSSLSEAFF
>TRBV7-3|TRBJ2-1|TRBD2|few
TGTGCCAGCAGCGCGGGAGAGGCAACTCGGCAGTTCTTC
CASSAGEATRQFF
>TRBV5-1|TRBJ2-5|TRBD1|-
TGCGCCAGCAGCGCATACGGGACAGACCCTACCCAAGAGACCCAGTACTTC
CASSAYGTDPTQETQYF
>TRBV5-1|TRBJ2-5|-|-
TGCGCCAGCAGCTTGGGAACAGACAGGCCCTCTAAAGAGACCCAGTACTTC
CASSLGTDRPSKETQYF
>TRBV19|TRBJ2-1|-|-
TGTGCCAGTAGTACCGGACTGTACAATGAGCAGTTCTTC
CASSTGLYNEQFF
>TRBV5-1|TRBJ2-5|TRBD1|-
TGCGCCAGCAGCGGGGGACAGGGAACCACTCTCGAGACCCAGTACTTC
CASSGGQGTTLETQYF
>TRBV30|TRBJ2-1|-|-
TGTGCCTGGAGTCTTAGACAGACGCTCTACAATGAGCAGTTCTTC
CAWSLRQTLYNEQFF
>TRBV6-1|TRBJ1-3|-|-
TGTGCCAGCAGTGTGAGAGGAAGTAGGGGCTCTGGAAACACCATATATTTT
CASSVRGSRGSGNTIYF
>TRBV19|TRBJ2-1|TRBD2|-
TGTGACAGTAGTCCTCAGGGTAGCGGGAGGTTTTTCAATGAGCAGTTCTTC
CDSSPQGSGRFFNEQFF
>TRBV6-5|TRBJ2-7|-|-
TGTGCCAGCAGTTACGAGAGCCCCAGGGCCAGGGCCGAGCAGTACTTC
CASSYESPRARAEQYF
>TRBV11-3|TRBJ1-1|TRBD1|-
TGTGCTACAAGGGGGCCGAACACTGAAGCTTTCTTT
CATRGPNTEAFF
>TRBV11-1|TRBJ2-7|-|-
TGTGCCAGCAGCTTAGTAATGACAGCCTCCTACGAGCAGTACTTC
CASSLVMTASYEQYF
>TRBV27|TRBJ2-1|TRBD2|-
TGTGCCAGCAGTTTATTGGCGGGGGAAGTAGAGCAGTTCTTC
CASSLLAGEVEQFF
>TRBV4-1|TRBJ1-2|-|once
TGCGCCAGCAGCCAAGTGGGTTTGGAGCCTGGCTACACCTTC
CASSQVGLEPGYTF
>TRBV29-1|TRBJ2-7|TRBD1|-
TGCAGCGTTGACTCAGGACAGGGGCCAAACTACGAGCAGTACTTC
CSVDSGQGPNYEQYF
>TRBV5-1|TRBJ1-2|-|-
TGCGCCAGCAGCTGCGGACCGGGAGGAGGCTACACCTTC
CASSCGPGGGYTF
>TRBV27|TRBJ1-4|-|-
TGTGCCAGCACAGGGATCGGTGAAAAACTGTTTTTT
CASTGIGEKLFF
>TRBV2|TRBJ1-4|-|-
TGTGCCAGCAGTGAAAAGATCGGGGAAAAACTGTTTTTT
CASSEKIGEKLFF
>TRBV2|TRBJ1-4|-|-
TGTGCCAGCAGGGGGACGGGAGGACCTAATGAAAAACTGTTTTTT
CASRGTGGPNEKLFF
>TRBV5-1|TRBJ1-6|-|once
TGCGCCAGCAGCTTGGACGCTCCTGGGAGGGCACCCCTCCACTTT
CASSLDAPGRAPLHF
>TRBV5-8|TRBJ2-2|-|-
TGTGCCAGCAGCTTGGACGACAGCTTCACCGGGGAGCTGTTTTTT
CASSLDDSFTGELFF
>TRBV18|TRBJ2-5|TRBD2|-
TGTGCCAGCTCACCAAATGGACTAGCGCAAGAGACCCAGTACTTC
CASSPNGLAQETQYF
>TRBV20-1|TRBJ1-1|-|few
TGCAGTGCTGTCCTCTACACTGAAGCTTTCTTT
CSAVLYTEAFF
>TRBV11-2|TRBJ2-1|TRBD2|few
TGTGCCAGCAGCTTCCTAGCGGGTTCCTACAATGAGCAGTTCTTC
CASSFLAGSYNEQFF
>TRBV18|TRBJ1-2|-|-
TGTGCCAGCTCACCCTCTGGACAGAGAGGATATGGCTACACCTTC
CASSPSGQRGYGYTF
>TRBV7-9|TRBJ2-7|-|-
TGTGCCAGCAGCTTAGGTGAGGGCGAGCAGTACTTC
CASSLGEGEQYF
>TRBV4-1|TRBJ1-2|-|few
TGCGCCAGCAGCCTCGCAGCGGGGCAGGATAAGGTCACCTATGGCTACACCTTC
CASSLAAGQDKVTYGYTF
>TRBV7-9|TRBJ2-2|TRBD1|-
TGTGCCAGCGGGACAGGGGGCACCGGGGAGCTGTTTTTT
CASGTGGTGELFF
>TRBV11-1|TRBJ2-1|TRBD2|-
TGTGCCAGCAGCTTAGTTGCGGGGGGGAACAATGAGCAGTTCTTC
CASSLVAGGNNEQFF
>TRBV6-1|TRBJ1-2|TRBD1|-
TGTGCCAGCAGTGAAGCGTGGGACAGCTATGGCTACACCTTC
CASSEAWDSYGYTF
>TRBV12-5|TRBJ2-3|-|-
TGTGCTATCTCCGGGCCTAGCGGCACAGATACGCAGTATTTT
CAISGPSGTDTQYF
>TRBV27|TRBJ1-1|TRBD1|-
TGTGCCAGCAGTTTATCCGGGGACAGGGGAGGTACTGAAGCTTTCTTT
CASSLSGDRGGTEAFF
>TRBV5-5|TRBJ1-2|-|once
TGTGCCAGCAGCTTGTACGGGGTCAACTATGGCTACACCTTC
CASSLYGVNYGYTF
>TRBV6-5|TRBJ1-5|-|few
TGTGCCAGCAGTTACCTGAGACAGCCCCAGCATTTT
CASSYLRQPQHF
>TRBV9|TRBJ2-7|TRBD1|-
TGTGCCAGCAGCGCAGGACAGGGGTCTCGATTCGAGCAGTACTTC
CASSAGQGSRFEQYF
>TRBV2|TRBJ2-3|TRBD2|-
TGTGCCAGCAGTGATCCTTTCGCGGGAGGGCCAGATACGCAGTATTTT
CASSDPFAGGPDTQYF
>TRBV4-1|TRBJ2-1|TRBD1|once
TGCGCCAGCAGCCTAGGGACAGGGACCTACAATGAGCAGTTCTTC
CASSLGTGTYNEQFF
>TRBV7-2|TRBJ2-7|TRBD1|-
TGTGCCAGCAGCTTCCAACAGGGGGCGCAATACGAGCAGTACTTC
CASSFQQGAQYEQYF
>TRBV11-2|TRBJ1-2|TRBD1|few
TGTGCCAGCAGCCCCGGGACAGTCTATGGCTACACCTTC
CASSPGTVYGYTF
>TRBV5-6|TRBJ1-6|-|-
TGTGCCAGCAGCTTGCTGGCTCTGAGGGATTCACCCCTCCACTTT
CASSLLALRDSPLHF
>TRBV7-9|TRBJ2-2|-|once
TGTTCCAGCAGCTTCAGTGACAGATCTCGGAACACCGGGGAGCTGTTTTTT
CSSSFSDRSRNTGELFF
>TRBV27|TRBJ2-3|-|-
TGTGCCAGCAGTTTAACTGCCTCCTCAGATACGCAGTATTTT
CASSLTASSDTQYF